This TCR beta chain is from a study of blood T cell repertoires in COVID-19. Study-level background: Material from acute and convalescent COVID-19 was sourced from the United States, Italy and Spain. Sources were T cells, B-cell-depleted T cells, or PBMCs; the material itself was cDNA or gDNA.

Trimming shortened V by 0 bases and J by 7 bases, and 15 bases separated the two germline ends. This CDR3 region has 14 residues. Germline V gene sequence: CDR1 SQVTM, CDR2 ANQGSEA. Profiling relied on immunoSEQ multiplex PCR, and the TCRdb table lists in-frame clones only, not all of them. The profile shows about 240,000 clones, 70% to 75% of them singletons. Specimen: peripheral blood. The source is an elderly woman with acute or convalescent COVID-19. The chain combines TRBV29-1 with TRBJ1-1; no clear D. The chain's CDR3 is CSVEENHGIGEAFF. The CDR3 bases are TGCAGCGTTGAAGAAAACCACGGGATAGGTGAAGCTTTCTTT.